This TCR beta chain derives from a study of cytomegalovirus exposure and HLA in healthy donors. Across the whole study: A later analysis reported the 120 or so validation repertoires used the same platform as the roughly 700 first-cohort repertoires.

Between the trimmed V and J ends, which lost 2 bases and 3 bases, there was a span of 9 bases. CDR1 and CDR2 (germline): SGHAT, FQNNGV. This CDR3 is built from 14 residues. Repertoires were generated with immunoSEQ multiplex PCR, while TCRdb's copy carries only in-frame clones and drops some. The table includes some 210,000 clones, 83% detected once. This TCR derives from a woman aged 18-29 years in good health and CMV-seronegative. The specimen was PBMCs. The chain has TRBV11-2 and TRBJ2-3, with unresolved D. This CDR3 reads CASSLLSSTDTQYF. CDR3 nucleotide sequence: TGTGCCAGCAGCTTACTTTCAAGTACAGATACGCAGTATTTT.